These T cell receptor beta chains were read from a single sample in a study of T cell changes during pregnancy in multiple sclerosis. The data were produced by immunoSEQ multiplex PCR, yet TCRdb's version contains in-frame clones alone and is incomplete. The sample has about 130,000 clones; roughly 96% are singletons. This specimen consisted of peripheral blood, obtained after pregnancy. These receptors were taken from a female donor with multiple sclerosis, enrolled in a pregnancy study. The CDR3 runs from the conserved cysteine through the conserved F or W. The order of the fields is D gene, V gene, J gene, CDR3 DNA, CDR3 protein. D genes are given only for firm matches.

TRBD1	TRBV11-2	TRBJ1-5	TGTGCCAGCAGTATAAGACAGGGGATGAGCCAGCATTTT	CASSIRQGMSQHF
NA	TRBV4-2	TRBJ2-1	TGTGCCAGCAGCCAGGAACTCCTCGCGGTCAATGAGCAGTTCTTC	CASSQELLAVNEQFF
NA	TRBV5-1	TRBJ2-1	TGCGCCAGCAGCTTGAGGGACTCCCTGGGTGGTGAGCAGTTCTTC	CASSLRDSLGGEQFF
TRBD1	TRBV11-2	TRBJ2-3	TGTGCCAGCAACCCCGGGACAGGGCGTGGGGATACGCAGTATTTT	CASNPGTGRGDTQYF
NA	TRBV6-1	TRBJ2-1	TGTGCCAGCGCGGGAATGATGAATGAGCAGTTCTTC	CASAGMMNEQFF
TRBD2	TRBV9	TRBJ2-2	TGTGCCAGCAGCGTAGGGGGGAGGGAGCATATTTGGGGCACCGGGGAGCTGTTTTTT	CASSVGGREHIWGTGELFF
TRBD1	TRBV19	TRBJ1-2	TGTGCCAGTAGTAACAGGGGGCGACGAGGCTACACCTTC	CASSNRGRRGYTF
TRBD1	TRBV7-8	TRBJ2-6	TGTGCCAGCAGCCGATACGTTGGACAGGGCTCTGGGGCCAACGTCCTGACTTTC	CASSRYVGQGSGANVLTF
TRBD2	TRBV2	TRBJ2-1	TGTGCCAGCATCGGGACTACCTACAATGAGCAGTTCTTC	CASIGTTYNEQFF
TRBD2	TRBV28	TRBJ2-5	TGTGCCAGCAGTCCCGGGACTAATTCTGGAGAGACCCAGTACTTC	CASSPGTNSGETQYF
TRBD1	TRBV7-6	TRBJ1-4	TGTGCCAGCAGTATAGGACAGGGGGCTTATGAAAAACTGTTTTTT	CASSIGQGAYEKLFF
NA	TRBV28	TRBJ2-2	TGTGCCAGCAGTTTATGGGGGAGGTGGGGTACACCCTCGAACACCGGGGAGCTGTTTTTT	CASSLWGRWGTPSNTGELFF
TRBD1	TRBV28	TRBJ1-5	TGTGCCAGCAGTTCCCCGGGACAGGTCAGGTATAGCAATCAGCCCCAGCATTTT	CASSSPGQVRYSNQPQHF
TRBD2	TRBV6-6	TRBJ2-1	TGTGCCTGCGCCGGGACTAGCGGGAACTATGAGCAGTTCTTC	CACAGTSGNYEQFF
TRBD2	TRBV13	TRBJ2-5	TGTGCCAGCAGCCCCCGTGTTTTAGCGGGAGCAGAGACCCAGTACTTC	CASSPRVLAGAETQYF